Listed below are T cell receptor beta chains from one sample, sequenced in a study of blood T cell repertoires in COVID-19. The method was immunoSEQ multiplex PCR; TCRdb's version includes in-frame clones alone and lacks a portion of them. The repertoire has around 200,000 clones, roughly four fifths of them found once; the top ten carry about 4.5%. Input material: peripheral blood. The origin of the receptors is a man in his fifties with active or convalescent COVID-19. Each CDR3 is given without its conserved first and last residue. D genes are given only for firm matches.

d_call: .; v_call: TRBV2; cdr3_aa: ASSTDRNNEQF
d_call: TRBD1; v_call: TRBV19; cdr3_aa: ASSIAGGQPQH
d_call: .; v_call: TRBV28; cdr3_aa: ASVLGASPSYGYT
d_call: .; v_call: TRBV19; cdr3_aa: ASYENTEAF
d_call: .; v_call: TRBV7-9; cdr3_aa: ASGPGPNQPQH
d_call: TRBD1; v_call: TRBV5-1; cdr3_aa: ASSSGQGVTGELF
d_call: TRBD2; v_call: TRBV4-1; cdr3_aa: ASSQDHRAGGIYNEQF
d_call: TRBD2; v_call: TRBV5-1; cdr3_aa: ASSAPSGGATNTGELF
d_call: TRBD1; v_call: TRBV12-3/TRBV12-4; cdr3_aa: ASSRSGGTEAF
d_call: .; v_call: TRBV7-9; cdr3_aa: ASTPQSRPAYEQY
d_call: TRBD1; v_call: TRBV7-2; cdr3_aa: ASSLRQGAGQPQH
d_call: .; v_call: TRBV6-5; cdr3_aa: ASSYSRGGEAF
d_call: .; v_call: TRBV7-9; cdr3_aa: ASSPPSSRELF
d_call: TRBD2; v_call: TRBV6-5; cdr3_aa: ASSSPAGGGTQY
d_call: .; v_call: TRBV6-2/TRBV6-3; cdr3_aa: ASSHGDEQY
d_call: TRBD2; v_call: TRBV13; cdr3_aa: ASSPRGGQTDTQY